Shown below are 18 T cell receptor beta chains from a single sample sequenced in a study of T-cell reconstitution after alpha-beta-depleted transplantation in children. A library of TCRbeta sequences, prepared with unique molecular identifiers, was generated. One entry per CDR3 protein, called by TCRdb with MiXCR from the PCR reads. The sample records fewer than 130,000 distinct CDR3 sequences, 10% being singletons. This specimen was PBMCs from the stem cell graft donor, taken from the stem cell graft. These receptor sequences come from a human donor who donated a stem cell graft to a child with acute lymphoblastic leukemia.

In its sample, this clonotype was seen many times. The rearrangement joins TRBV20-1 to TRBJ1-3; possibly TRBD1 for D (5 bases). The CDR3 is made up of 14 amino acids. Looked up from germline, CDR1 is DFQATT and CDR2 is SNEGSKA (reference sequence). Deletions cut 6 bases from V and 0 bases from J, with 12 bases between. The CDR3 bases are TGCAGTGCCACCGACAGCCACTCTGGAAACACCATATATTTT. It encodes CSATDSHSGNTIYF.

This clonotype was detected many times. The CDR3 bases are TGCGCCAGCAGCACTGTAACGGGAGGGCCGAGTGAGCAGTACTTC. Its protein is CASSTVTGGPSEQYF. The chain is built from TRBV5-1 and TRBJ2-7; 8 bases fit TRBD2. The CDR3 consists of 15 residues. With 4 bases clipped from V and 7 bases from J, the junction kept 13 bases outside the gene matches. Germline loops: CDR1 SGHRS, CDR2 YFSETQ.

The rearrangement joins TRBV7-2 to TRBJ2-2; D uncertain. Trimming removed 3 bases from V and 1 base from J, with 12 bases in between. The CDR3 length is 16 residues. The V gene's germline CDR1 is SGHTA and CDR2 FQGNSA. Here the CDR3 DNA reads TGTGCCAGCAGCTTTCGGGCGGCACAGAACACCGGGGAGCTGTTTTTT. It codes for CASSFRAAQNTGELFF.

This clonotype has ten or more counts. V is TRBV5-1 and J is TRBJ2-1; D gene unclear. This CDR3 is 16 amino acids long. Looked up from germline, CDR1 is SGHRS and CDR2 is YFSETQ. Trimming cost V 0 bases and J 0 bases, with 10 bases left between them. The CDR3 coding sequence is TGCGCCAGCAGCTTGGTTGCGGCCAGCTCCTACAATGAGCAGTTCTTC. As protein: CASSLVAASSYNEQFF.

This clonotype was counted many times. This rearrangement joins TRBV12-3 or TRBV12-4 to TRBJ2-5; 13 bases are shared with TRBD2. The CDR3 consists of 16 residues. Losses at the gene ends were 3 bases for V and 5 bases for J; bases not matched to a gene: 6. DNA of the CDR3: TGTGCCAGCAGTTTCCTACTAGCGGGAGGGGTCGAGACCCAGTACTTC. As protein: CASSFLLAGGVETQYF.

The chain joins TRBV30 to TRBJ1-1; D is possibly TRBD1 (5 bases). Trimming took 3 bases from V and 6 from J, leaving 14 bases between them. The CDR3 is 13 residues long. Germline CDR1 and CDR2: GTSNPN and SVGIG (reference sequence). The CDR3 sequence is CAWRARGEAEAFF. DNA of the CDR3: TGTGCCTGGAGGGCAAGGGGAGAGGCTGAAGCTTTCTTT.

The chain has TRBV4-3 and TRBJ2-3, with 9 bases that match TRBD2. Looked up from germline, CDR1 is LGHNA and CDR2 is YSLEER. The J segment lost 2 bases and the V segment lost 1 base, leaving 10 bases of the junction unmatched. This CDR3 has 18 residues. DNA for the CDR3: TGCGCCAGCAGCCAAGTCCTCAGCGGGGGGCCCTTCACAGATACGCAGTATTTT. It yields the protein CASSQVLSGGPFTDTQYF.

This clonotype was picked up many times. The CDR3 is CASSSTGAYEQYF. DNA for the CDR3: TGTGCCAGCAGTTCCACAGGGGCCTACGAGCAGTACTTC. V and J are TRBV27 and TRBJ2-7; 7 nucleotides match TRBD1. The germline V gene has CDR1 MNHEY and CDR2 SMNVEV (reference sequence). The CDR3 totals 13 residues. V trimming: 4 bases; J trimming: 2 bases; junction bases outside the gene matches: 2.

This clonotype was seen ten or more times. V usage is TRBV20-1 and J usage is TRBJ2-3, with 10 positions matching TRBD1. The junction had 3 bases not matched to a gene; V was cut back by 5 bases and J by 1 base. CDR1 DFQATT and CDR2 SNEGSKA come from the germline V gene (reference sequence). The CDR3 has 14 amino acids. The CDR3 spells CSAGTGARTDTQYF. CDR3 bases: TGCAGTGCTGGGACAGGGGCCCGCACAGATACGCAGTATTTT.

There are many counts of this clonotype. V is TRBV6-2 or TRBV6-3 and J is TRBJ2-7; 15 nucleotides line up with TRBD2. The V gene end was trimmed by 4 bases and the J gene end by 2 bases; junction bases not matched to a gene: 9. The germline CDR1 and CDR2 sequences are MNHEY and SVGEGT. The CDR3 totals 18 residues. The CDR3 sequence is CASSSVPGLAGGTYEQYF. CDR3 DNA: TGTGCCAGCAGTTCCGTCCCGGGACTAGCGGGGGGAACCTACGAGCAGTACTTC.

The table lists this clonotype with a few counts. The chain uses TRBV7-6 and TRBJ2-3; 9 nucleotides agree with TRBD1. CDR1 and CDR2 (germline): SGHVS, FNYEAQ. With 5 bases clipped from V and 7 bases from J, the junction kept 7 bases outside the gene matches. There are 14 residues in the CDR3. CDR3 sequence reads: CASSPGQGSYTQYF. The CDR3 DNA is TGTGCCAGCAGCCCGGGACAGGGCTCATATACGCAGTATTTT.

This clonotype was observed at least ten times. CDR3 nucleotides: TGTGCCAGCAGCCCCCCGGGGGTCCCCACCGGGGAGCTGTTTTTT. Amino acid sequence: CASSPPGVPTGELFF. The chain uses TRBV11-2 and TRBJ2-2; a possible D gene is TRBD2 (6 bases). This CDR3 has 15 residues. With 5 bases removed from V and 4 bases from J, the gap between germline ends came to 14 bases. In germline, CDR1 is SGHAT, CDR2 FQNNGV.

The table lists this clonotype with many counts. CDR3 nucleotides: TGTGCCAGCAGCTCACCTACTAGCGGGCGCCACAATGAGCAGTTCTTC. The encoded protein is CASSSPTSGRHNEQFF. V is TRBV7-9 and J is TRBJ2-1, with 9 bases aligning to TRBD2. This CDR3 is 16 amino acids long. Germline CDR1 reads SEHNR; CDR2 reads FQNEAQ (reference sequence). V trimming: 4 bases; J trimming: 5 bases; junction bases outside the gene matches: 9.

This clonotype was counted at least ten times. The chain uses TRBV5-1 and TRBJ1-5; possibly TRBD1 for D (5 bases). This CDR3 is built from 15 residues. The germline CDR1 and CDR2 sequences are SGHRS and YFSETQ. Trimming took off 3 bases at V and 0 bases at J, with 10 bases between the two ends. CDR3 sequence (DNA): TGCGCCAGCAGCTCGGGACCGTATAGCAATCAGCCCCAGCATTTT. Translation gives CASSSGPYSNQPQHF. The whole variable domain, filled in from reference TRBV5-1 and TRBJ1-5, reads KAGVTQTPRYLIKTRGQQVTLSCSPISGHRSVSWYQQTPGQGLQFLFEYFSETQRNKGNFPGRFSGRQFSNSRSEMNVSTLELGDSALYLCASSSGPYSNQPQHFGDGTRLSIL.

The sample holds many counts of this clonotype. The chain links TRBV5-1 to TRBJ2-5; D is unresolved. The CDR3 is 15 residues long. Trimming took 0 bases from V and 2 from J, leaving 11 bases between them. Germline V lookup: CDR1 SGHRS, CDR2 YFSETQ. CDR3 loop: CASSLGEDEQETQYF. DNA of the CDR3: TGCGCCAGCAGCTTGGGCGAGGACGAGCAAGAGACCCAGTACTTC.

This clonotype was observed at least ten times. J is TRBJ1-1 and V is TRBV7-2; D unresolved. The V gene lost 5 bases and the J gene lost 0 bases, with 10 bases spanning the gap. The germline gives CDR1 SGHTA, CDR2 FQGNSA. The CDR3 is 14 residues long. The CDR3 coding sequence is TGTGCCAGCAGCCGAACAATTTTGAACACTGAAGCTTTCTTT. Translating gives CASSRTILNTEAFF.

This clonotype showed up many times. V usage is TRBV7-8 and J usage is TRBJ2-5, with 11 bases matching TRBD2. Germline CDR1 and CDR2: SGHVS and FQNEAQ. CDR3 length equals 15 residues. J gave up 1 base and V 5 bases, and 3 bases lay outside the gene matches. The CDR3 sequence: CASSVLAGVQETQYF. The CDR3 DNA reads TGTGCCAGCAGCGTACTAGCGGGGGTCCAAGAGACCCAGTACTTC.

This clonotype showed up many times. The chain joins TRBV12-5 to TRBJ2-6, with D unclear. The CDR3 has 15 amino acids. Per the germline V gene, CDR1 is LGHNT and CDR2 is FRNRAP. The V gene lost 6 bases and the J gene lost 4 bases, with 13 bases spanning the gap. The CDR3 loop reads CASGPTTSGANVLTF. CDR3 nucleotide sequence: TGTGCTAGTGGACCCACAACCTCCGGGGCCAACGTCCTGACTTTC. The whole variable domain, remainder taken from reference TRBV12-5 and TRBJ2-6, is DARVTQTPRHKVTEMGQEVTMRCQPILGHNTVFWYRQTMMQGLELLAYFRNRAPLDDSGMPKDRFSAEMPDATLATLKIQPSEPRDSAVYFCASGPTTSGANVLTFGAGSRLTVL.